One sample yielded the 26 T cell receptor beta chains listed below, sequenced in a study of CD8 T cells in ankylosing spondylitis (dated by TCRdb to 2017 to 2019). Libraries were built with 5' RACE. TCRdb lists the instrument as Illumina HiSeq 2500. TCRdb passed the public sequencing reads through fastp at Q25 and MiXCR, retaining productive beta sequences. Rows merge per CDR3 protein into single entries with the most common DNA and genes. The table for this sample lists about 210,000 distinct CDR3 sequences; about 7.3% of them were counted only once. Approximately 15% of the sample is in the top ten clones. These receptors are not linked to any known antigen. General study outcomes and caveats: Blood from ankylosing spondylitis patients appeared to be characterized by a TCR beta motif composed of about eight highly homologous amino acid variants.

The sample comprised blood, either unsorted or a sorted T cell fraction (not recorded which). These receptors all come from a male donor with ankylosing spondylitis.

This clonotype was seen a handful of times. The chain is built from TRBV5-4 and TRBJ2-1; 7 bases match TRBD2. CDR3 length equals 13 residues. J lost 9 bases, V lost 4 bases, and 7 bases had no gene match. Germline-derived CDR1 and CDR2 are SGHNT and YYREEE (reference sequence). Written as DNA, the CDR3 is TGTGCCAGCAGCAAAAGCGGGACGCCTGAGCAGTTCTTC. Amino acid sequence: CASSKSGTPEQFF.

This clonotype was counted ten times or more. V gene TRBV12-3 or TRBV12-4 combines with J gene TRBJ2-1; 14 nucleotides line up with TRBD2. J gave up 5 bases and V 5 bases, and 5 bases lay outside the gene matches. The CDR3 runs to 16 residues. This CDR3 is CASSTRLAGGNNEQFF. In DNA, the CDR3 is TGTGCCAGCAGTACCCGACTAGCGGGAGGGAACAATGAGCAGTTCTTC.

This clonotype was found a few times. The CDR3 DNA reads TGTGCCAGCAGCCAGATACTCACGGACAGACCTTACGAGCAGTACTTC. It encodes CASSQILTDRPYEQYF. The rearrangement joins TRBV3-1 to TRBJ2-7, with D tentatively TRBD1 (6 bases). V lost 3 bases and J lost 4, with 19 bases in between. This CDR3 contains 16 residues. Germline values: CDR1 LGHDT, CDR2 YNNKEL (reference sequence).

This clonotype has a count of ten or more. The chain couples TRBV5-6 to TRBJ2-1; D is unresolved. Germline CDR1 reads SGHDT; CDR2 reads YYEEEE. V was pared by 4 bases and J by 0 bases, with 8 bases between. The CDR3 has 14 residues. As DNA, the CDR3 is TGTGCCAGCAGCCAACTCAGCTCCTACAATGAGCAGTTCTTC. It is translated as CASSQLSSYNEQFF.

This clonotype was seen ten or more times. J is TRBJ2-4 and V is TRBV4-1, with 11 bases identical to TRBD2. CDR3 length equals 20 residues. Looked up from germline, CDR1 is MGHRA and CDR2 is YSYEKL. Losses at the gene ends were 4 bases for V and 0 bases for J; bases not matched to a gene: 14. CDR3 sequence: CASSPQGETSGALAKNIQYF. CDR3 in DNA: TGCGCCAGCAGCCCTCAGGGAGAGACTAGCGGGGCCCTAGCCAAAAACATTCAGTACTTC.

This clonotype was recorded many times. The chain couples TRBV9 to TRBJ2-7, with 7 bases identical to TRBD2. Unmatched junction bases numbered 7, after V lost 2 bases and J lost 5 bases. The CDR3 has 14 amino acids. Germline values: CDR1 SGDLS, CDR2 YYNGEE. The CDR3: CASSVSGRQDEQYF. The DNA for the CDR3 is TGTGCCAGCAGCGTTAGCGGGCGTCAAGACGAGCAGTACTTC.

This clonotype was recorded at least ten times. CDR3 protein: CASSSRTGNQETQYF. The DNA for the CDR3 is TGTGCCAGCAGCTCAAGGACAGGGAACCAAGAGACCCAGTACTTC. The V and J genes are TRBV9 and TRBJ2-5; 8 bases map to TRBD1. From germline, CDR1 is SGDLS and CDR2 YYNGEE. This CDR3 is 15 amino acids long. Trimming at V came to 4 bases and at J to 0 bases, leaving 5 bases not matched to a gene.

This clonotype appeared a few times. The germline gene is not matched at one end of the junction; a read error may be the cause. V usage is TRBV12-3 or TRBV12-4 and J usage is TRBJ2-4; tentatively, D is TRBD1 or TRBD2 (5 bases each). The CDR3 has 11 amino acids. CDR3 in amino acids: CASSYGTQQDF. CDR3 coding DNA: TGTGCCAGCAGTTACGGGACGCAGCAGGACTTC.

There are many counts of this clonotype. V and J are TRBV7-2 and TRBJ2-3, with 7 nucleotides matching TRBD1. V lost 7 bases to trimming and J lost 1 base; unmatched junction nucleotides: 8. This CDR3 is 15 amino acids long. Germline CDR1 reads SGHTA; CDR2 reads FQGNSA. CDR3 residues: CASTHPGQRTDTQYF. In nucleotides, the CDR3 is TGTGCCAGCACCCATCCGGGACAGCGCACAGATACGCAGTATTTT.

This clonotype occurred a few times. The chain combines TRBV29-1 with TRBJ1-1; D may be TRBD1 (5 bases). The CDR3 is 13 amino acids. Germline CDR1 and CDR2: SQVTM and ANQGSEA. The V end was cut by 3 bases, the J end by 5 bases, with 13 bases between. The CDR3 spells CSVDIREGTEAFF. DNA of the CDR3: TGCAGCGTTGATATACGAGAGGGGACTGAAGCTTTCTTT.

The chain carries TRBV7-9 and TRBJ1-1; a weak D match, TRBD1 (5 bases). The CDR3 runs 15 residues. The V and J ends lost 6 bases and 1 base respectively, with 15 bases between them. Germline lookup yields CDR1 SEHNR and CDR2 FQNEAQ (reference sequence). CDR3 region: CASRGGGRGNTEAFF. In DNA form, the CDR3 reads TGTGCCAGCAGGGGCGGGGGTAGGGGGAACACTGAAGCTTTCTTT.

CDR3 in amino acids: CASSLDPGAGLTDTQYF. The CDR3 DNA reads as TGTGCCAGCAGCTTAGACCCCGGGGCGGGGTTAACAGATACGCAGTATTTT. The chain joins TRBV11-2 to TRBJ2-3, with D possibly being TRBD2 (6 bases). The CDR3 has 17 amino acids. CDR1 is SGHAT, CDR2 FQNNGV, per germline. V lost 0 bases to trimming and J lost 3 bases, with 16 bases between them.

On this clonotype: With a much larger clone just one base away, this may be a read error. The chain links TRBV7-9 to TRBJ2-1; TRBD2 is a possible D gene (5 bases). The DNA end is more similar to TRBJ2-7, so the J call may be wrong. The CDR3 has 13 residues. Per the germline V gene, CDR1 is SEHNR and CDR2 is FQNEAQ (reference sequence). The CDR3 reads CATQLFEGNEQYF. Here the CDR3 DNA reads TGTGCCACCCAGCTTTTTGAGGGCAATGAGCAGTACTTC.

This clonotype was detected a few times. The chain links TRBV7-9 to TRBJ1-2; no firm D call. Trimming took off 4 bases at V and 8 bases at J, with 14 bases between the two ends. Germline CDR1 and CDR2: SEHNR and FQNEAQ (reference sequence). The length of the CDR3 is 13 residues. CDR3 amino acids: CASSSQAPGGYTF. The DNA of the CDR3 is TGTGCCAGCAGCTCCCAGGCCCCGGGGGGCTACACCTTC.

This clonotype was observed at least ten times. V and J are TRBV7-9 and TRBJ1-3; TRBD1 is a possible D gene (6 bases). The CDR3 totals 15 residues. Germline V gives CDR1 SEHNR, CDR2 FQNEAQ (reference sequence). V was pared by 8 bases and J by 0 bases, with 14 bases between. DNA of the CDR3: TGTGCCAGCGCCCGTGGGACAACCTCTGGAAACACCATATATTTT. It codes for CASARGTTSGNTIYF.

In its sample, this clonotype was seen a few times. The chain links TRBV4-1 to TRBJ2-6; D remains ambiguous. This CDR3 spans 14 amino acids. CDR1 and CDR2 (germline): MGHRA, YSYEKL. V was cut by 0 bases and J by 1 base, with 1 base left in between. CDR3 in amino acids: CASSQDSGANVLTF. CDR3 nucleotide sequence: TGCGCCAGCAGCCAAGATTCTGGGGCCAACGTCCTGACTTTC.

This clonotype appeared many times. The genes are TRBV15 and TRBJ2-1, with 9 bases that match TRBD2. Germline loops: CDR1 LNHNV, CDR2 YYDKDF (reference sequence). The CDR3 is 19 residues long. The trim removed 0 bases at V and 2 bases at J, leaving 11 bases unmatched. CDR3 sequence reads: CATSRDSGRIPDAYNEQFF. The CDR3 coding sequence is TGTGCCACCAGCAGAGACAGCGGGAGGATTCCGGACGCCTACAATGAGCAGTTCTTC.

V and J are TRBV20-1 and TRBJ1-6, with 7 bases aligning to TRBD1. Germline CDR1 and CDR2: DFQATT and SNEGSKA (reference sequence). With V trimmed by 6 bases and J by 4 bases, 15 bases remained unmatched. CDR3 length: 17 residues. DNA for the CDR3: TGCAGTGCCAACCCGCCACCAGGACAGGAGTATAATTCACCCCTCCACTTT. This sequence encodes CSANPPPGQEYNSPLHF.

Many counts were recorded for this clonotype. The J gene is TRBJ1-1, the V gene TRBV27; perhaps TRBD1 as D (5 bases). V dropped 5 bases and J dropped 5 bases, with 9 bases sitting between them. Germline CDR1 and CDR2: MNHEY and SMNVEV (reference sequence). CDR3 length: 12 amino acids. The CDR3 DNA reads TGTGCCAGCAGTCCGGGACCTACTGAAGCTTTCTTT. The encoded protein is CASSPGPTEAFF.

This clonotype was found many times. This sequence joins TRBV2 and TRBJ1-3; D may be TRBD1 (6 bases). V was clipped by 6 bases and J by 0 bases, with 12 bases between them. Per germline, CDR1 SNHLY and CDR2 FYNNEI. The CDR3 is 15 amino acids. The CDR3 sequence: CASRPTGSSGNTIYF. The CDR3 DNA reads as TGTGCCAGCAGGCCCACAGGGAGCTCTGGAAACACCATATATTTT.

This clonotype appeared many times. The rearrangement joins TRBV6-6 to TRBJ2-7; D is possibly TRBD2 (6 bases). The CDR3 totals 11 residues. CDR1 and CDR2 from the germline V gene are MNHNY and SVGAGI (reference sequence). Trimming took off 2 bases at V and 7 bases at J, with 6 bases between the two ends. The CDR3 loop reads CASSYGGEQYF. Here the CDR3 DNA reads TGTGCCAGCAGTTACGGGGGGGAGCAGTACTTC.

This clonotype was detected many times. The chain couples TRBV20-1 to TRBJ2-2; 8 positions agree with TRBD1. The CDR3 extends over 16 amino acids. Per the germline V gene, CDR1 is DFQATT and CDR2 is SNEGSKA (reference sequence). Germline trimming cut 5 bases from V and 0 bases from J; bases unmatched to any gene: 8. CDR3 bases: TGCAGTGCTGGTAGACAGGGGCCTTCGAACACCGGGGAGCTGTTTTTT. This gives the protein CSAGRQGPSNTGELFF.

Many counts were recorded for this clonotype. The genes are TRBV6-6 and TRBJ1-1, with D uncertain. V lost 3 bases to trimming and J lost 5 bases, with 7 bases between them. CDR3 length: 12 residues. Germline-derived CDR1 and CDR2 are MNHNY and SVGAGI (reference sequence). In DNA form, the CDR3 reads TGTGCCAGCAGTTATGGGCGGACTGAAGCTTTCTTT. It yields the protein CASSYGRTEAFF.

The chain carries TRBV4-3 and TRBJ2-2, with a tentative D call TRBD2 (6 bases). Germline CDR1 reads LGHNA; CDR2 reads YSLEER. The CDR3 is made up of 16 amino acids. V lost 5 bases and J 6 bases, leaving 19 bases between the germline ends. The CDR3 spells CASSASGTSAPGELFF. CDR3 nucleotide sequence: TGCGCCAGCAGCGCATCCGGGACTTCCGCTCCCGGGGAGCTGTTTTTT.

This chain links TRBV30 with TRBJ2-1; D call uncertain. The CDR3 is made up of 12 amino acids. Germline V gene sequence: CDR1 GTSNPN, CDR2 SVGIG (reference sequence). Trimming removed 0 bases at V and 5 bases at J, with 5 bases between. DNA for the CDR3: TGTGCCTGGAGTGTCGATAACAATGAGCAGTTCTTC. This translates into CAWSVDNNEQFF. Filled out from reference TRBV30 and TRBJ2-1, the complete variable domain reads SQTIHQWPATLVQPVGSPLSLECTVEGTSNPNLYWYRQAAGRGLQLLFYSVGIGQISSEVPQNLSASRPQDRQFILSSKKLLLSDSGFYLCAWSVDNNEQFFGPGTRLTVL.

In this sample, this clonotype turned up many times. The junction departs from germline at one end; a sequencing error may be responsible. The V gene is TRBV7-7, the J gene TRBJ2-7; 11 bases are shared with TRBD1. The CDR3 has 15 amino acids. Germline CDR1 reads SSHAT; CDR2 reads FNYEAQ (reference sequence). CDR3 in amino acids: CASSSGTGGNYEQYF. As DNA, the CDR3 is TGTGCTAGCAGCTCCGGGACAGGGGGGAACTACGAGCAGTACTTC.